The 14 T cell receptor beta chains given below trace back to one sample, sequenced in a study of blood T cell repertoires in COVID-19 (dated by TCRdb to the early 2020s). Libraries were prepared through the immunoSEQ multiplex PCR assay. TCRdb mirrors the immuneACCESS table, restricted to in-frame sequences. Some clones are absent from its copies; in checked studies, under half trace to an unresolved V gene, and the reason for the others is unknown. The table for this sample lists about 180,000 clones; around 85% of them were counted only once. The leading ten clones occupy roughly 6% of the sample. The specimen was PBMCs or T cells enriched from blood (not recorded which). The receptors originated from a man in his forties who had recovered from COVID-19.

CDR3 loop: CASSSGTANSPLHF. In nucleotides, the CDR3 is TGTGCCAGCTCTTCCGGGACTGCGAATTCACCCCTCCACTTT. The genes are TRBV18 and TRBJ1-6; possible D gene TRBD1, 5 bases. Germline V gives CDR1 KGHSH, CDR2 LQKENI. The CDR3 has 14 amino acids. The germline V and J ends were trimmed by 6 bases and 7 bases, with 13 bases remaining between them.

The chain recombines TRBV19 with TRBJ2-1; weak D call: TRBD2 (6 bases). The V gene's germline CDR1 is LNHDA and CDR2 SQIVND (reference sequence). Trimming took off 3 bases at V and 0 bases at J, with 12 bases between the two ends. This CDR3 is built from 16 residues. The CDR3: CASSMTSRGSYNEQFF. CDR3 DNA: TGTGCCAGTAGTATGACCTCGCGGGGCTCCTACAATGAGCAGTTCTTC.

The J gene is TRBJ2-1, the V gene TRBV2; D is possibly TRBD1 (6 bases). Germline lookup yields CDR1 SNHLY and CDR2 FYNNEI. V was trimmed by 4 bases and J by 7 bases, leaving 14 bases between them. The CDR3 loop spans 14 amino acids. The CDR3 loop is CASSGVRGWNEQFF. The CDR3 DNA reads as TGTGCCAGCAGTGGAGTTAGGGGGTGGAATGAGCAGTTCTTC.

The genes are TRBV28 and TRBJ1-2; a weak D match, TRBD1 (5 bases). Per the germline V gene, CDR1 is MDHEN and CDR2 is SYDVKM. This CDR3 is built from 12 residues. Trimming took off 8 bases at V and 7 bases at J, with 14 bases between the two ends. The CDR3 DNA sequence: TGTGCCAGCGTGGCGGTGGGGGGTGGCTACACCTTC. The encoded protein is CASVAVGGGYTF.

This chain uses TRBV30 with TRBJ2-7, with 11 bases that match TRBD1. Trimming cost V 5 bases and J 7 bases; bases outside gene matches: 4. Germline V lookup: CDR1 GTSNPN, CDR2 SVGIG (reference sequence). This CDR3 comprises 12 residues. CDR3 protein: CAWGQGALEQYF. CDR3 bases: TGTGCCTGGGGACAGGGGGCGTTGGAGCAGTACTTC.

The CDR3 loop reads CASSPLRGSSYEQYF. The CDR3 DNA is TGTGCCAGCAGCCCTCTCCGGGGTAGCTCCTACGAGCAGTACTTC. The genes are TRBV9 and TRBJ2-7; possibly TRBD2 for D (5 bases). The germline CDR1 and CDR2 sequences are SGDLS and YYNGEE. Trimming pared 4 bases from V and 0 bases from J, leaving 14 bases between. The CDR3 is 15 amino acids. Based on the CDR3 plus reference TRBV9 and TRBJ2-7, the full variable domain is DSGVTQTPKHLITATGQRVTLRCSPRSGDLSVYWYQQSLDQGLQFLIQYYNGEERAKGNILERFSAQQFPDLHSELNLSSLELGDSALYFCASSPLRGSSYEQYFGPGTRLTVT.

This chain connects TRBV7-9 to TRBJ1-1, with D tentatively TRBD1 (6 bases). Germline lookup yields CDR1 SEHNR and CDR2 FQNEAQ (reference sequence). CDR3 size: 15 residues. The V gene lost 4 bases and the J gene lost 1 base, with 13 bases spanning the gap. CDR3: CASSSRTETNTEAFF. CDR3 coding DNA: TGTGCCAGCAGCTCGCGGACAGAGACGAACACTGAAGCTTTCTTT.

The chain employs TRBV7-9 and TRBJ1-1; D is perhaps TRBD1 (5 bases). Germline V CDR1 and CDR2: SEHNR, FQNEAQ (reference sequence). This CDR3 spans 14 amino acids. V was shortened by 4 bases and J by 4 bases, with 13 bases between the two germline ends. CDR3 DNA sequence: TGTGCCAGCAGCTCCCAGGGAGGTGGCACTGAAGCTTTCTTT. Translation gives CASSSQGGGTEAFF.

This chain links TRBV10-3 with TRBJ1-1; 8 nucleotides match TRBD1. V was clipped by 0 bases and J by 6 bases; unmatched bases: 6. CDR1 is ENHRY and CDR2 is SYGVKD in the germline V gene. CDR3 length: 15 residues. CDR3 sequence (DNA): TGTGCCATCAGTGAGTCGAGACAGGGGTTATCTGAAGCTTTCTTT. Protein product: CAISESRQGLSEAFF.

The genes are TRBV28 and TRBJ2-1; D uncertain. Germline V CDR1 and CDR2: MDHEN, SYDVKM. Trimming shortened V by 6 bases and J by 9 bases, and 9 bases separated the two germline ends. The CDR3 is 11 amino acids. In DNA form, the CDR3 reads TGTGCCAGCAGCCGCGCCATTGAGCAGTTCTTC. Translation: CASSRAIEQFF.

V usage is TRBV15 and J usage is TRBJ1-5; a possible D gene is TRBD1 (5 bases). CDR1 is LNHNV and CDR2 is YYDKDF in the germline V gene (reference sequence). Trimming cost V 1 base and J 6 bases, with 16 bases left between them. The CDR3 runs to 16 residues. The CDR3, as DNA: TGTGCCACCAGCAGAGGGGAGGCCAGGGATCGTCAGCCCCAGCATTTT. Protein: CATSRGEARDRQPQHF.

V is TRBV10-2 and J is TRBJ2-3; perhaps TRBD2 as D (6 bases). The V and J ends lost 2 bases and 6 bases respectively, with 9 bases between them. Germline lookup yields CDR1 WSHSY and CDR2 SAAADI. The length of the CDR3 is 13 residues. In DNA, the CDR3 is TGCGCCAGCAGTGAGCAGCGGGTGGATACGCAGTATTTT. This encodes CASSEQRVDTQYF.

V and J are TRBV16 and TRBJ2-7, with TRBD2 as a possible D gene (6 bases). V was clipped by 0 bases and J by 5 bases, with 14 bases between them. This CDR3 is 15 amino acids long. Germline lookup yields CDR1 KGHSY and CDR2 FQNENV. The DNA for the CDR3 is TGTGCCAGCAGCCAATCCTCGGGTCGCGGGGACGAGCAGTACTTC. Encoded protein: CASSQSSGRGDEQYF.

This clone has a handful of counts. The same CDR3 arises from other DNA sequences in this sample as well. The chain has TRBV3-1 (or the pseudogene TRBV3-2) and TRBJ1-1; D remains ambiguous. The germline V gene encodes CDR1 LGHDT and CDR2 YNNKEL (reference sequence). Deletions cut 1 base from V and 5 bases from J, with 8 bases between. There are 13 residues in the CDR3. CDR3 amino acids: CASSQGRGTEAFF. The CDR3 DNA is TGTGCCAGCAGCCAAGGTCGCGGTACTGAAGCTTTCTTT.